The 12 T cell receptor beta chains reported below all come from one sample, sequenced in a study of PD-1 blockade in classical Hodgkin lymphoma. Measured with immunoSEQ multiplex PCR; TCRdb has only the in-frame clones, and not every one. The table lists over 35,000 clones, roughly four fifths of them singletons. All patients experienced relapse after autologous stem cell transplantation, and brentuximab vedotin exposure was variable. The sample was peripheral blood mononuclear cells (PBMCs), taken at baseline. All receptors come from a human donor with classical Hodgkin lymphoma.

The chain joins TRBV6-6 to TRBJ2-7; tentative D call: TRBD2 (6 bases). The V end was cut by 8 bases, the J end by 1 base, with 15 bases between. This CDR3 is 14 amino acids long. Germline CDR1 MNHNY, CDR2 SVGAGI (reference sequence). The CDR3 DNA follows: TGTGCCAGCGGAGGGACTGAAAGGTCCTACGAGCAGTACTTC. Residues: CASGGTERSYEQYF.

The chain uses TRBV28 and TRBJ1-6, with D possibly TRBD1 on 6 matching bases. The CDR3 length is 15 residues. Trimming took 4 bases from V and 10 from J, leaving 17 bases between them. The germline gives CDR1 MDHEN, CDR2 SYDVKM. CDR3 sequence reads: CASSYRTAGSSPLHF. For the CDR3, the DNA is TGTGCCAGCAGTTACAGGACAGCGGGGTCATCACCCCTCCACTTT.

Only one count was recorded for this clone. This chain connects TRBV5-1 to TRBJ2-1, with D maybe TRBD2 (5 bases). Trimming took off 4 bases at V and 2 bases at J, with 16 bases between the two ends. Germline V CDR1 and CDR2: SGHRS, YFSETQ. CDR3 length equals 16 residues. CDR3: CASSLDYPATYNEQFF. The CDR3 nucleotides read TGCGCCAGCAGCCTCGACTACCCGGCCACCTACAATGAGCAGTTCTTC.

This sequence joins TRBV5-6 and TRBJ2-3, with D maybe TRBD2 (6 bases). The CDR3 totals 15 residues. Per germline, CDR1 SGHDT and CDR2 YYEEEE. V was cut by 5 bases and J by 1 base, with 14 bases left in between. The CDR3 DNA reads TGTGCCAGCAGTCCGACCTCTAGCGGCACAGATACGCAGTATTTT. Its protein is CASSPTSSGTDTQYF.

This chain joins TRBV2 and TRBJ1-3; D not resolved. CDR1 SNHLY and CDR2 FYNNEI come from the germline V gene. The germline V and J ends were trimmed by 8 bases and 8 bases, with 19 bases remaining between them. The CDR3 loop spans 14 amino acids. In DNA form, the CDR3 reads TGTGCCAGCTCCGCGGTGACCGGTTCCTACACCATATATTTT. Amino acids: CASSAVTGSYTIYF.

The gene calls are TRBV19 and TRBJ2-3, with 7 bases lining up with TRBD2. The CDR3 is 17 amino acids. The germline V gene has CDR1 LNHDA and CDR2 SQIVND (reference sequence). V gave up 3 bases and J gave up 4 bases; unmatched junction bases: 13. The CDR3: CASSILAGQGWADTQYF. CDR3 DNA sequence: TGTGCCAGTAGTATTTTAGCGGGTCAAGGGTGGGCAGATACGCAGTATTTT.

The chain uses TRBV21-1 and TRBJ2-3; the table gives TRBD2 as D, unverified against the DNA. TRBV21-1 is classified as a pseudogene. This CDR3 region has 14 residues. The CDR3 coding sequence is TGTGCCAGCGAGCCGAATCCTAGCACAGATACGCAGTATTTT. It is translated as CASEPNPSTDTQYF.

The chain carries TRBV19 and TRBJ2-7; 7 bases match TRBD1. Per the germline V gene, CDR1 is LNHDA and CDR2 is SQIVND (reference sequence). The length of the CDR3 is 15 residues. V shed 2 bases and J 0 bases; nucleotides not matched to a gene: 4. In DNA, the CDR3 is TGTGCCAGTAGTATACGGCAGGGGGACTCCTACGAGCAGTACTTC. It yields the protein CASSIRQGDSYEQYF.

The chain couples TRBV7-8 to TRBJ2-7; D might be TRBD1 or TRBD2, each matching 5 bases. CDR1 and CDR2 from the germline V gene are SGHVS and FQNEAQ. This CDR3 comprises 15 residues. V was cut by 4 bases and J by 4 bases, with 17 bases left in between. The CDR3: CASSSILSGAYEQYF. The CDR3 nucleotides read TGTGCCAGCAGCTCGATATTGTCCGGGGCTTACGAGCAGTACTTC.

V and J are TRBV6-5 and TRBJ2-3; 7 bases align to TRBD1. The CDR3 runs 16 residues. Unmatched junction bases numbered 4, after V lost 0 bases and J lost 1 base. Germline CDR1 reads MNHEY; CDR2 reads SVGAGI. CDR3 bases: TGTGCCAGCAGTTACTCGCCAGGGGGAGGCACAGATACGCAGTATTTT. Its translation: CASSYSPGGGTDTQYF.

V is TRBV28 and J is TRBJ1-1; D gene ambiguous. Germline assignment: CDR1 MDHEN and CDR2 SYDVKM. V was shortened by 6 bases and J by 0 bases, with 11 bases between the two germline ends. This CDR3 contains 14 residues. This CDR3 is CASRPTLLNTEAFF. The CDR3 nucleotides read TGTGCCAGCAGACCCACACTTCTGAACACTGAAGCTTTCTTT.

This sequence joins TRBV27 and TRBJ1-4; D call uncertain. Germline V gene sequence: CDR1 MNHEY, CDR2 SMNVEV (reference sequence). The ends were cut back, 3 bases at V and 0 bases at J, with 8 bases in the middle. CDR3 size: 15 residues. The CDR3 protein is CASSFGYATNEKLFF. CDR3 DNA: TGTGCCAGCAGTTTTGGGTATGCAACTAATGAAAAACTGTTTTTT. Supplemented by reference TRBV27 and TRBJ1-4, the full variable domain reads EAQVTQNPRYLITVTGKKLTVTCSQNMNHEYMSWYRQDPGLGLRQIYYSMNVEVTDKGDVPEGYKVSRKEKRNFPLILESPSPNQTSLYFCASSFGYATNEKLFFGSGTQLSVL.